Listed below are T cell receptor beta chains from one sample, sequenced in a study of blood T cell repertoires in COVID-19. Clones were sequenced by immunoSEQ multiplex PCR, and TCRdb holds only the in-frame ones, with some missing. The data hold about 440,000 clones, with more than 70% observed a single time. The sample comprised peripheral blood. The receptors come from a woman aged 45-60 years with COVID-19, enrolled during active disease. CDR3s include the opening cysteine and the closing phenylalanine or tryptophan. The order of the fields is V gene, CDR3 length, clone size, D gene, J gene, CDR3 protein, CDR3 DNA. A D gene is named only where the DNA matches it firmly. Rows give clone size only sometimes, using once, few, many, or a class for an expanded clone.

V gene: TRBV6-5; CDR3 length: 13; clone size: NA; D gene: NA; J gene: TRBJ2-3; CDR3 protein: CASSYSSRGTQYF; CDR3 DNA: TGTGCCAGCAGTTACTCGTCACGGGGGACGCAGTATTTT
V gene: TRBV19; CDR3 length: 14; clone size: NA; D gene: NA; J gene: TRBJ1-2; CDR3 protein: CASSIGGINYGYTF; CDR3 DNA: TGTGCCAGTAGTATAGGAGGAATCAACTATGGCTACACCTTC
V gene: TRBV29-1; CDR3 length: 10; clone size: few; D gene: NA; J gene: TRBJ1-1; CDR3 protein: CTPGGTEAFF; CDR3 DNA: TGCACCCCCGGGGGGACTGAAGCTTTCTTT
V gene: TRBV29-1; CDR3 length: 14; clone size: NA; D gene: TRBD1; J gene: TRBJ2-3; CDR3 protein: CSVSPGGNADTQYF; CDR3 DNA: TGCAGCGTTTCCCCAGGGGGTAATGCAGATACGCAGTATTTT
V gene: TRBV5-1; CDR3 length: 14; clone size: NA; D gene: NA; J gene: TRBJ2-2; CDR3 protein: CASNGQDLTGELFF; CDR3 DNA: TGCGCCAGCAATGGACAAGACCTCACCGGGGAGCTGTTTTTT
V gene: TRBV1; CDR3 length: 17; clone size: NA; D gene: NA; J gene: TRBJ2-7; CDR3 protein: CTSSHPGLAGFSYEQYF; CDR3 DNA: TGCACCAGCAGCCACCCGGGACTAGCGGGCTTCTCCTACGAGCAGTACTTC
V gene: TRBV12-3/TRBV12-4; CDR3 length: 11; clone size: once; D gene: NA; J gene: TRBJ2-1; CDR3 protein: CASSYYNEQFF; CDR3 DNA: TGTGCCAGCAGCTACTACAATGAGCAGTTCTTC
V gene: TRBV30; CDR3 length: 13; clone size: NA; D gene: NA; J gene: TRBJ1-1; CDR3 protein: CAWSQQGNTEAFF; CDR3 DNA: TGTGCCTGGAGCCAACAGGGGAACACTGAAGCTTTCTTT
V gene: TRBV10-3; CDR3 length: 13; clone size: NA; D gene: NA; J gene: TRBJ1-5; CDR3 protein: CAITYGSNQPQHF; CDR3 DNA: TGTGCCATCACCTACGGGAGCAATCAGCCCCAGCATTTT
V gene: TRBV7-6; CDR3 length: 13; clone size: once; D gene: NA; J gene: TRBJ1-5; CDR3 protein: CASSLSQNQPQHF; CDR3 DNA: TGTGCCAGCAGCTTATCCCAAAATCAGCCCCAGCATTTT
V gene: TRBV6-5; CDR3 length: 12; clone size: NA; D gene: NA; J gene: TRBJ1-2; CDR3 protein: CASTRDWSGYTF; CDR3 DNA: TGTGCCAGCACCAGGGACTGGAGTGGCTACACCTTC